These T cell receptor beta chains were read from a single sample in a study of T cell repertoires in cytomegalovirus infection. TCRdb independently ran MiXCR on the reads; one entry per CDR3 protein. The table records hundreds of thousands of distinct CDR3 sequences, roughly 18% of them present only once. Sequenced input: PBMCs. These receptor sequences come from a human donor in good health (CMV status not recorded). Some clones in this sample may be carry-over from other donors' samples. Both conserved end residues are part of each CDR3. The D gene is left open where the match is weak. Not all rows give a size; the values are once, few, many and, for expanded clones, a class.

J,size,D,V,CDR3,DNA
TRBJ1-5,.,.,TRBV19,CASSIQGGNQPQHF,TGTGCCAGTAGTATCCAGGGAGGCAATCAGCCCCAGCATTTT
TRBJ2-6,many,.,TRBV7-8,CASSLGRTAHSGANVLTF,TGTGCCAGCAGCTTAGGGAGGACAGCCCACTCTGGGGCCAACGTCCTGACTTTC
TRBJ1-2,.,.,TRBV28,CASRLGDYGYTF,TGTGCCAGCAGACTGGGAGACTATGGCTACACCTTC
TRBJ1-1,.,.,TRBV30,CAWKVAGGNTEAFF,TGTGCCTGGAAGGTGGCCGGGGGCAATACTGAAGCTTTCTTT
TRBJ2-3,.,.,TRBV7-2,CASSLRGWATDTQYF,TGTGCCAGCAGCTTAAGGGGCTGGGCCACAGATACGCAGTATTTT
TRBJ2-3,.,TRBD2,TRBV18,CASSALAGGLDTQYF,TGTGCCAGCTCAGCACTAGCGGGGGGGCTGGATACGCAGTATTTT
TRBJ1-1,many,.,TRBV7-9,CASSPSLRQNTEAFF,TGTGCCAGCAGCCCGAGCTTAAGACAGAACACTGAAGCTTTCTTT
TRBJ2-2,.,TRBD2,TRBV7-8,CASSLRLAGVGGRGTGELFF,TGTGCCAGCAGCTTACGACTAGCGGGAGTGGGCGGTCGGGGCACCGGGGAGCTGTTTTTT
TRBJ2-1,once,TRBD1,TRBV2,CASAVWDRLRISSYNEQFF,TGTGCCAGCGCGGTTTGGGACAGGCTACGCATAAGCTCCTACAATGAGCAGTTCTTC
TRBJ2-7,few,.,TRBV29-1,CSVEDEGSSSYEQYF,TGCAGCGTTGAAGATGAGGGGTCCAGCTCCTACGAGCAGTACTTC
TRBJ2-1,few,TRBD2,TRBV6-2/TRBV6-3,CASSYLPGLAGGPLVNEQFF,TGTGCCAGCAGTTACTTACCGGGACTAGCGGGAGGGCCATTGGTTAATGAGCAGTTCTTC
TRBJ2-2,many,.,TRBV7-9,CASSLSRDGDGELFF,TGTGCCAGCAGCTTGAGCCGGGACGGGGACGGGGAGCTGTTTTTT
TRBJ1-6,many,TRBD1,TRBV7-2,CASSFHEGAILSPLHF,TGTGCCAGCAGCTTCCACGAGGGGGCTATTCTTTCACCCCTCCACTTT